This TCR beta chain was identified during a study of blood T cell repertoires in COVID-19 (dated by TCRdb to 2020 to 2022). Notes on the research overall: Samples covering the acute and convalescent phases of COVID-19 were provided by collaborators in the United States, Italy and Spain. Samples came from the ongoing ImmuneRACE study (first 160 participants) plus 1,254 subjects from 6 global collaborators. The prospective study material was composed of cDNA or gDNA derived from T cells, B-cell-depleted T cells, or PBMCs. The repertoires were released in a freely available public database intended as a resource for research on the immune response to SARS-CoV-2. Deeply sampled blood TCRbeta repertoires from subjects exposed to, actively infected with, or recovered from COVID-19 were included in the dataset. The sample metadata nearly always contained a de-identified subject ID, COVID-19 status, age in years and sex. Where available, HLA class I and class II types were taken from metadata supplied by the sample provider and were not determined by assay-based typing.

The study at large found these results: How much clinical and demographic metadata was included differed by source and by participant, and the metadata was provided uncurated.

The collaborating institutions used their own protocols to collect whole blood in K2EDTA tubes. For TCRbeta analysis, collaborator samples were shipped as frozen whole blood, as isolated PBMCs, or as DNA extracted from either sample type. The immunoSEQ Assay, a bias-controlled multiplex PCR, was used to amplify TCRbeta CDR3 regions from genomic DNA. As for the original processing: Nucleated cell counts per sample were estimated from amplification of reference gene primers within the assay. To quantify the absolute abundance of each unique TCRbeta CDR3 rearrangement, sequence reads were collapsed and filtered. For each sample, productive Simpson clonality was calculated as the square root of Simpson's diversity index over productive rearrangements. The immuneACCESS repertoire file appears here via TCRdb, limited to in-frame rearrangements. These files lack a portion of the clones; in checked studies, under half of the deficit traces to unresolved V genes, and the cause of the others is not known. That table gives V, J and clone size, and the DNA gave D and trimming. The sample contains fewer than 40,000 clones, approximately 91% of them found a single time. The top ten clonotypes cover roughly 32% of the sample.

From the cysteine up to the phenylalanine, the CDR3 has a length of 15 residues. The read is trimmed to its CDR3 DNA, 45 bases read in frame from base 1. CDR1 and CDR2 are drawn from the germline V gene (reference sequence): GTSNPN, SVGIG. V loses 1 base of germline sequence and J loses 8 bases, and the interval between the two ends is 17 bases. This clone was observed once. Its binding antigen is unknown. Base qualities are not at hand, and no much larger clone is one base apart. The TCR sequence derives from a man in his sixties or seventies with active COVID-19. Sample: peripheral blood. This receptor chain uses TRBV30 and TRBJ1-4, with TRBD1 tentatively as D gene (6 bases match). The DNA reads TGTGCCTGGAGTGCGGTCAGGGGCAGAGCCGAAAAACTGTTTTTT. The encoded protein is CAWSAVRGRAEKLFF.